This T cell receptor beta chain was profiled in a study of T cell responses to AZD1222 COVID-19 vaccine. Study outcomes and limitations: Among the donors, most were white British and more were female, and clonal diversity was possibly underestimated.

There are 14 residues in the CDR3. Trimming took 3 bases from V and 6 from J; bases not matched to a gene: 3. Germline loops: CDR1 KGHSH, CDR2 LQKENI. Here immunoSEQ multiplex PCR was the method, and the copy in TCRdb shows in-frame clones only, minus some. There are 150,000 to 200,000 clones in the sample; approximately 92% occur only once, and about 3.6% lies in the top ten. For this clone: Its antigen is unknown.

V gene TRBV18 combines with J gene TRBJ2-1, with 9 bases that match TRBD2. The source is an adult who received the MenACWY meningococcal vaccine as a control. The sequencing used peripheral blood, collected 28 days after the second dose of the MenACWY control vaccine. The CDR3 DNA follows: TGTGCCAGCTCACCCCTAGCGGGACCCAATGAGCAGTTCTTC. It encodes CASSPLAGPNEQFF.